Detailed here is one T cell receptor (beta chain). The naive CD8 subset, CD45RO-negative cells positively selected for CCR7, excluded terminally differentiated effector memory CD45RA+ cells. None of the donors, who were healthy HIV-negative adults, had recently had acute infections or vaccinations. The data are from a study of shared clonotypes between healthy human individuals. The CDR3 sequence is 14 residues long. Looked up from germline, CDR1 is MGHDK and CDR2 is SYGVNS. Authors' analysis steps: Because ImmunoSEQ provided only junction sequences with no quality scores, the filtering differed. This table comes from immunoSEQ multiplex PCR, and its TCRdb copy is limited to in-frame clones, with some not included. Clone size and the V and J calls come from that table; the DNA yielded D and trimming. The sample includes about 2 million clones, approximately 94% of them seen just once.

This receptor was obtained from a man between 18 and 29 years old in good health. The V and J genes are TRBV25-1 and TRBJ2-5, with TRBD1 matching over 10 bases. The better agreement between TRBJ2-7 and the DNA end casts doubt on the J call. The sequencing input was naive CD8+ T cells sorted from blood. Here the CDR3 reads CASSAGTGDYEQYF. Written as DNA, the CDR3 is TGTGCCAGCAGTGCTGGGACAGGGGACTACGAGCAGTACTTC.